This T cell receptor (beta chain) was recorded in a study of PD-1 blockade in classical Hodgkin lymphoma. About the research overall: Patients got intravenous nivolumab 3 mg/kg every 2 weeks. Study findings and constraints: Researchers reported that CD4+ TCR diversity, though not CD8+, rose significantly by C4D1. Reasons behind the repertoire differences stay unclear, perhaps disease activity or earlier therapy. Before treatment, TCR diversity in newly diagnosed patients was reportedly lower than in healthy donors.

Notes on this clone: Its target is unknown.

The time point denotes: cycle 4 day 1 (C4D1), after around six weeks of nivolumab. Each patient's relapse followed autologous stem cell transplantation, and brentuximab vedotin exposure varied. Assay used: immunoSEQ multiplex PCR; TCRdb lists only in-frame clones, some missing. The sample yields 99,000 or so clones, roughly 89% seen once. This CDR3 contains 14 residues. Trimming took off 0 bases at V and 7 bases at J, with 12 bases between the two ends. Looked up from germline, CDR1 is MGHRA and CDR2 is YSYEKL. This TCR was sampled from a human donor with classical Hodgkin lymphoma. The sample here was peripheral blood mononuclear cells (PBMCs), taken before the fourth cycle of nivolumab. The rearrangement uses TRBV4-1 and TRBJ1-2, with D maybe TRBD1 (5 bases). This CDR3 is CASSQDEWGRGYTF. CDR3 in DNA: TGCGCCAGCAGCCAAGATGAGTGGGGACGTGGCTACACCTTC.